The rows below give T cell receptor beta chains drawn from one sample of a study of cytomegalovirus exposure and HLA in healthy donors. Generated by immunoSEQ multiplex PCR, the TCRdb table keeps only in-frame clones and is missing some. The sample table includes some 130,000 clones. The sequencing sample was made of PBMCs. These receptors all come from a man younger than 30 in good health and CMV-seronegative. Both conserved end residues are part of each CDR3. The order of the fields is D gene, V gene, J gene, CDR3 DNA, CDR3 protein. D genes are given only for firm matches.

-	TRBV7-9	TRBJ1-4	TGTGCCAGCAGCGTCTCACAGGCCGCAACTAATGAAAAACTGTTTTTT	CASSVSQAATNEKLFF
TRBD2	TRBV7-2	TRBJ2-3	TGTGCCAGCAGTCGGGACTACCTGAGCACAGATACGCAGTATTTT	CASSRDYLSTDTQYF
-	TRBV28	TRBJ2-7	TGTGCCAGCAGTTTTTTCCAAGGGAGCTACGAGCAGTACTTC	CASSFFQGSYEQYF
TRBD1	TRBV5-1	TRBJ2-7	TGCGCCAGCAGCTCCTTAATTCCCCGGACAGGGTACGAGCAGTACTTC	CASSSLIPRTGYEQYF
-	TRBV19	TRBJ2-7	TGTGCCAGTAGTAGACGACAGGAAGGCTCCTACGAGCAGTACTTC	CASSRRQEGSYEQYF
TRBD2	TRBV7-9	TRBJ2-7	TGTGCCAGCAGCTCCATTAGCGGGCCCTTCCCCGGACAGTACTTC	CASSSISGPFPGQYF
-	TRBV30	TRBJ1-1	TGTGCCCTTCTCTGGGGGGGGACTGAAGCTTTCTTT	CALLWGGTEAFF
-	TRBV7-2	TRBJ2-5	TGTGCCAGCAGCTTAGCTCGCGACATTCAAGAGACCCAGTACTTC	CASSLARDIQETQYF
-	TRBV28	TRBJ1-1	TGTGCCAGCAGTAAATATGAAGCTTTCTTT	CASSKYEAFF
-	TRBV5-5	TRBJ1-6	TGTGCCAGTGTATACCGGGACACCCAAAATTCACCCCTCCACTTT	CASVYRDTQNSPLHF
-	TRBV2	TRBJ2-5	TGTGCCACCAACGGGGGACGGCAAGAGACCCAGTACTTC	CATNGGRQETQYF
TRBD1	TRBV5-1	TRBJ2-7	TGCGCCAGCAGGCCCGGGACAGGGGGGTACGAGCAGTACTTC	CASRPGTGGYEQYF
-	TRBV9	TRBJ1-2	TGTGCCAGCAGCACAAACTATGGCTACACCTTC	CASSTNYGYTF
TRBD1	TRBV28	TRBJ1-6	TGTGCCAGCAACTCCCCGACAGGGGCTCGGTCACCCCTCCACTTT	CASNSPTGARSPLHF
TRBD2	TRBV5-1	TRBJ2-3	TGCGCCAGCAGCTTAAGCGGGGGGTCAGATACGCAGTATTTT	CASSLSGGSDTQYF
TRBD1	TRBV7-6	TRBJ2-3	TGTGCCAGCAGCTTAGCGGGACAGGGGGCAGATACGCAGTATTTT	CASSLAGQGADTQYF